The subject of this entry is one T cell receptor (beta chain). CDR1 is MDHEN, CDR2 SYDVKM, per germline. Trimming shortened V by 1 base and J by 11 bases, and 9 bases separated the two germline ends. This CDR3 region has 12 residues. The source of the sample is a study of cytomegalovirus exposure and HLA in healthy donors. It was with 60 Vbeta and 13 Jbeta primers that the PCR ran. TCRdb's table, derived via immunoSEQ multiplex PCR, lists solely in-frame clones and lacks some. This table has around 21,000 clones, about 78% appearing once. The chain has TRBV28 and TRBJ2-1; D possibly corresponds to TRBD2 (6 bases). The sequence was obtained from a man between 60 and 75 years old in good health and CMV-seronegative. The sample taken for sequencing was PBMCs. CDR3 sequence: CASSLLGTQQFF. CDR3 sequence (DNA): TGTGCCAGCAGTTTATTAGGGACTCAGCAGTTCTTC.